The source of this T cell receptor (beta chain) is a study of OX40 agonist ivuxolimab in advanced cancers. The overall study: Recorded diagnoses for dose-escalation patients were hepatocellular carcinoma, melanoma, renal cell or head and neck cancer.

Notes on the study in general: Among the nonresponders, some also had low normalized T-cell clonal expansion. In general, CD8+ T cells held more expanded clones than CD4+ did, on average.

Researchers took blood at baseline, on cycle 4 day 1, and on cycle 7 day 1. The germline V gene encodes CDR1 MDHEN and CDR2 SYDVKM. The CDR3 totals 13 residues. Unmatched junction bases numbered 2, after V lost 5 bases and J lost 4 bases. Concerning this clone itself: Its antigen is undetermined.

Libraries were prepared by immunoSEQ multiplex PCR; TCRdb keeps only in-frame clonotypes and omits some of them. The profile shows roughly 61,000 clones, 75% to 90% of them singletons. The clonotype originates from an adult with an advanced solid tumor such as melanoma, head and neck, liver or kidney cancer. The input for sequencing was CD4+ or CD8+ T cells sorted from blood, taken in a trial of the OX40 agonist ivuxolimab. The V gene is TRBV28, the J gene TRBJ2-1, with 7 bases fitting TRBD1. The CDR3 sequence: CASSEGQYNEQFF. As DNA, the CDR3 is TGTGCCAGCAGTGAGGGACAGTACAATGAGCAGTTCTTC.